This passage covers 15 T cell receptor beta chains from one sample sequenced in a study of beta chain features in type 1 diabetes. Expressed TCRB transcripts were sequenced after all isolated RNA was converted to cDNA. Assay used: immunoSEQ multiplex PCR; TCRdb lists only in-frame clones, some missing. The sample yields 300,000 to 400,000 clones, 10% to 15% seen once. The source material was naive CD4+ T cells from blood. The receptor set was obtained from a man aged 18 to 30 in good health.

This clone was seen more than once but under ten times. The CDR3 nucleotides are TGCGCCAGCAGCCCGGGACTAGCGACCTACGAGCAGTACTTC. This translates into CASSPGLATYEQYF. The chain joins TRBV5-1 to TRBJ2-7; 10 positions agree with TRBD2. CDR1 and CDR2 (germline): SGHRS, YFSETQ. This CDR3 comprises 14 residues. V shed 4 bases, J shed 2 bases, and the junction held 3 bases outside the gene matches.

The CDR3, as DNA: TGTGCCAGCAGCCAGCTTCGAGCTTCCGCGGGTGGCTACACCTTC. It specifies CASSQLRASAGGYTF. The rearrangement links TRBV7-6 to TRBJ1-2; D is unclear. The germline gives CDR1 SGHVS, CDR2 FNYEAQ. Trimming cost V 5 bases and J 7 bases, with 20 bases left between them. This CDR3 has 15 amino acids.

J is TRBJ2-2 and V is TRBV4-1; a weak D match, TRBD1 (5 bases). The CDR3 has 15 amino acids. Germline assignment: CDR1 MGHRA and CDR2 YSYEKL. V was clipped by 3 bases and J by 4 bases, with 12 bases between them. The CDR3 nucleotides are TGCGCCAGCAGCCACCCTGCAGGGCCCACCGGGGAGCTGTTTTTT. It is translated as CASSHPAGPTGELFF.

This clone was counted a few times. This chain uses TRBV7-9 with TRBJ1-1; possible D gene TRBD1, 5 bases. Looked up from germline, CDR1 is SEHNR and CDR2 is FQNEAQ (reference sequence). V was clipped by 5 bases and J by 3 bases, with 16 bases between them. CDR3 size: 15 residues. The CDR3 sequence is CASSPTVGDYTEAFF. In nucleotides, the CDR3 is TGTGCCAGCAGCCCTACAGTCGGGGACTACACTGAAGCTTTCTTT.

This clone was seen a handful of times. This chain uses TRBV5-8 with TRBJ1-5, with D perhaps TRBD1 (6 bases). Per the germline V gene, CDR1 is SGHTS and CDR2 is YDEGEE. Trimming left V 4 bases short and J 4 bases short, with 9 bases between. There are 13 residues in the CDR3. The CDR3 nucleotides read TGTGCCAGCAGCAATGGACAGAATCAGCCCCAGCATTTT. Encoded protein: CASSNGQNQPQHF.

This chain connects TRBV28 to TRBJ1-3, with a tentative D call TRBD1 (5 bases). Trimming removed 2 bases from V and 7 bases from J, with 18 bases in between. The CDR3 loop spans 16 amino acids. Per germline, CDR1 MDHEN and CDR2 SYDVKM. The CDR3 nucleotides read TGTGCCAGCAGTTTACTTTCCCAGGGACTTTGGAACACCATATATTTT. Its translation: CASSLLSQGLWNTIYF.

The V call is TRBV6-5, the J call TRBJ2-7; D uncertain. With 6 bases removed from V and 0 bases from J, the gap between germline ends came to 12 bases. Per germline, CDR1 MNHEY and CDR2 SVGAGI. CDR3 length: 14 amino acids. As DNA, the CDR3 is TGTGCCAGCAGCCACACCATAAGCTCCTACGAGCAGTACTTC. The encoded protein is CASSHTISSYEQYF.

This clone was detected a few times. The V gene is TRBV7-2, the J gene TRBJ1-5, with unresolved D. The CDR3 is 14 residues long. The V end was cut by 2 bases, the J end by 0 bases, with 5 bases between. Germline loops: CDR1 SGHTA, CDR2 FQGNSA. CDR3 sequence: CASSLSSSNQPQHF. CDR3 nucleotide sequence: TGTGCCAGCAGCTTATCCTCTAGCAATCAGCCCCAGCATTTT.

This clone has just a few counts. This chain uses TRBV4-2 with TRBJ2-7; 13 bases map to TRBD2. The germline gives CDR1 LGHNA, CDR2 YNFKEQ. J gave up 4 bases and V 0 bases, and 6 bases lay outside the gene matches. The CDR3 is 17 residues long. The DNA for the CDR3 is TGTGCCAGCAGCCAAGATCCCGGACTAGCGGGAGAGTACGAGCAGTACTTC. Translating it yields CASSQDPGLAGEYEQYF.

This clone was seen only a few times. This sequence joins TRBV28 and TRBJ1-1; weak D call: TRBD1 (6 bases). The V gene lost 3 bases and the J gene lost 6 bases, with 8 bases spanning the gap. Germline values: CDR1 MDHEN, CDR2 SYDVKM. The CDR3 is made up of 12 amino acids. Here the CDR3 DNA reads TGTGCCAGCAGTTTGGGACACGCTGAAGCTTTCTTT. Translated: CASSLGHAEAFF.

Comments on this clone: An end of the junction does not agree with germline; a read error may underlie this. This sequence joins TRBV7-6 and TRBJ2-3; D unresolved. Germline CDR1 SGHVS, CDR2 FNYEAQ. This CDR3 contains 14 residues. CDR3 in amino acids: CASSLAKLVDMQYF. CDR3 in DNA: TGTGCCAGCAGCTTAGCGAAGTTGGTAGATATGCAGTATTTT.

The chain employs TRBV29-1 and TRBJ2-7; TRBD1 aligns across 8 bases. Germline V gene data show CDR1 as SQVTM and CDR2 as ANQGSEA. Germline trimming cut 7 bases from V and 2 bases from J; bases unmatched to any gene: 13. CDR3 length equals 15 residues. The CDR3 nucleotides are TGCAGCGCACTACAGACGGACAGGGTCCCCTACGAGCAGTACTTC. It encodes CSALQTDRVPYEQYF.

CDR3 in amino acids: CASSFQGSNTEAFF. DNA of the CDR3: TGTGCCAGCAGTTTCCAGGGTTCCAACACTGAAGCTTTCTTT. The chain is built from TRBV11-2 and TRBJ1-1; weak D call: TRBD1 (5 bases). There are 14 residues in the CDR3. Trimming took 6 bases from V and 2 from J, leaving 13 bases between them. CDR1 and CDR2 (germline): SGHAT, FQNNGV.

This clone was seen only a few times. The rearrangement uses TRBV28 and TRBJ2-4; D unresolved. The germline V gene has CDR1 MDHEN and CDR2 SYDVKM. With 2 bases removed from V and 8 bases from J, the gap between germline ends came to 7 bases. This CDR3 has 12 amino acids. This CDR3 reads CASSLRQDIQYF. The CDR3 DNA is TGTGCCAGCAGTTTACGGCAGGACATTCAGTACTTC.

The chain employs TRBV5-1 and TRBJ1-4; D not resolved. Germline values: CDR1 SGHRS, CDR2 YFSETQ. The V end was cut by 2 bases, the J end by 4 bases, with 6 bases between. This CDR3 is built from 13 residues. As DNA, the CDR3 is TGCGCCAGCAGCTTAGGAGATAATGAAAAACTGTTTTTT. Translating it yields CASSLGDNEKLFF. Drawing the rest from reference TRBV5-1 and TRBJ1-4, the complete variable domain is KAGVTQTPRYLIKTRGQQVTLSCSPISGHRSVSWYQQTPGQGLQFLFEYFSETQRNKGNFPGRFSGRQFSNSRSEMNVSTLELGDSALYLCASSLGDNEKLFFGSGTQLSVL.